A selection of T cell receptor beta chains follows, all from one sample in a study of cytomegalovirus exposure and HLA in healthy donors. Sequencing was performed with immunoSEQ multiplex PCR; in TCRdb, only in-frame clones are kept and a portion is missing. The sample yields 130,000 or so clones, 6.5% to 9.5% seen once. The sample comprised PBMCs. The receptors shown here come from a man aged 35-49 years in good health and CMV-seronegative. Each CDR3 is given with its conserved first and last residue. Each record gives: J gene, CDR3 length, clone size, D gene, V gene, CDR3 DNA, CDR3 protein. The D gene is left open where the match is weak. Size is omitted from some rows. Given values are once, few, many or a class for expanded clones.

J gene: TRBJ1-6
CDR3 length: 14
clone size: few
D gene: -
V gene: TRBV7-2
CDR3 DNA: TGTGCCAGCAGCGGGGAGGGTTACAATTCACCCCTCCACTTT
CDR3 protein: CASSGEGYNSPLHF

J gene: TRBJ2-7
CDR3 length: 14
clone size: -
D gene: -
V gene: TRBV11-3
CDR3 DNA: TGTGCCAGCAGCTTTTCCCCCGGGGAGAACGAGCAGTACTTC
CDR3 protein: CASSFSPGENEQYF

J gene: TRBJ1-6
CDR3 length: 16
clone size: few
D gene: -
V gene: TRBV25-1
CDR3 DNA: TGTGCCAGCAGTGAATCTAGGGGCACCTATAATTCACCCCTCCACTTT
CDR3 protein: CASSESRGTYNSPLHF

J gene: TRBJ2-3
CDR3 length: 11
clone size: few
D gene: -
V gene: TRBV5-1
CDR3 DNA: TGCGCCAGCAGCTTGGAACAGGCGCAGTATTTT
CDR3 protein: CASSLEQAQYF

J gene: TRBJ2-7
CDR3 length: 14
clone size: -
D gene: TRBD2
V gene: TRBV10-3
CDR3 DNA: TGTGCCATCAGTGAGTCCGGGATAGCGGGCGAGCAGTACTTC
CDR3 protein: CAISESGIAGEQYF

J gene: TRBJ1-1
CDR3 length: 13
clone size: -
D gene: TRBD1
V gene: TRBV5-1
CDR3 DNA: TGCGCCAGCAGGGGACAGCCGAACACTGAAGCTTTCTTT
CDR3 protein: CASRGQPNTEAFF

J gene: TRBJ2-1
CDR3 length: 15
clone size: -
D gene: TRBD1
V gene: TRBV7-2
CDR3 DNA: TGTGCCAGCAGCTTAGGGTCAGGGGGCATAGATGAGCAGTTCTTC
CDR3 protein: CASSLGSGGIDEQFF

J gene: TRBJ1-4
CDR3 length: 15
clone size: few
D gene: TRBD1
V gene: TRBV7-9
CDR3 DNA: TGTGCCAGCAGCTTAGGTGTCAGGGGGAACGAAAAACTGTTTTTT
CDR3 protein: CASSLGVRGNEKLFF

J gene: TRBJ2-5
CDR3 length: 17
clone size: -
D gene: -
V gene: TRBV10-2
CDR3 DNA: TGCGCCAGCAGTGAGTTCAAAGAGCTTGCCACCAGGGAGACCCAGTACTTC
CDR3 protein: CASSEFKELATRETQYF

J gene: TRBJ2-7
CDR3 length: 15
clone size: -
D gene: TRBD1
V gene: TRBV4-1
CDR3 DNA: TGCGCCAGCAGCCAAGCCGGGACAGGGGGCGTCGAGCAGTACTTC
CDR3 protein: CASSQAGTGGVEQYF